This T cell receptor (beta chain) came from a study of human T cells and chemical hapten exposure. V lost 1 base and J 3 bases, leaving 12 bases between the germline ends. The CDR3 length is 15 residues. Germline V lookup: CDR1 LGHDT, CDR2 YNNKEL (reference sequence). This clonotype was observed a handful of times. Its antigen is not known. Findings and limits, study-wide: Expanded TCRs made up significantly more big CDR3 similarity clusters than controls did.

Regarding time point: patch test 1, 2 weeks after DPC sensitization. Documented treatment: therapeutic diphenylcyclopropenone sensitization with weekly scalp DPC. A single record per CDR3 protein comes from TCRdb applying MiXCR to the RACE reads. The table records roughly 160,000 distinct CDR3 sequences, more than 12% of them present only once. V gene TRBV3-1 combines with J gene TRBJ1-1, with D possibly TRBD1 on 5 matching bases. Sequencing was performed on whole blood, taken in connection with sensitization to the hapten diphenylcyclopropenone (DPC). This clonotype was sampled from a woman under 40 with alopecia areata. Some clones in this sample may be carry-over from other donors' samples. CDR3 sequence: CASSQVRGGYTEAFF. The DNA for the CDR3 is TGTGCCAGCAGCCAAGTCCGGGGGGGATACACTGAAGCTTTCTTT.